This paragraph covers one T cell receptor (beta chain) sequence. V lost 7 bases, J lost 8 bases, and 6 bases stayed unmatched. This CDR3 has 12 amino acids. Germline CDR1 and CDR2: LNHDA and SQIVND (reference sequence). Under the authors' procedure: By means of reference gene primer amplification, nucleated cell counts were estimated. The data were produced by immunoSEQ multiplex PCR, yet TCRdb's version contains in-frame clones alone and is incomplete. From that table come the V and J calls and clone size; the DNA was used to work out D and trimming. The sample includes 250,000 or so clones, about 80% of them seen just once. This entry is derived from a study of blood T cell repertoires in COVID-19. Whole-study context: COVID-19 samples, acute and convalescent, were from the United States, Italy and Spain. In each case, the material was cDNA or gDNA derived from T cells, B-cell-depleted T cells, or PBMCs.

The clonotype comes from a man aged 80 or over with acute or convalescent COVID-19. The chain has TRBV19 and TRBJ1-1; 8 nucleotides match TRBD1. The sequenced material came from peripheral blood. CDR3 in amino acids: CASTVGQVEAFF. CDR3 nucleotides: TGTGCCAGTACTGTGGGACAGGTCGAAGCTTTCTTT. Based on the CDR3 plus reference TRBV19 and TRBJ1-1, the full variable domain is DGGITQSPKYLFRKEGQNVTLSCEQNLNHDAMYWYRQDPGQGLRLIYYSQIVNDFQKGDIAEGYSVSREKKESFPLTVTSAQKNPTAFYLCASTVGQVEAFFGQGTRLTVV.